These 23 T cell receptor beta chains share one sample of origin, sequenced in a study of T cell repertoires in cytomegalovirus infection. TCRdb reprocessed the reads with MiXCR, giving one entry per CDR3 protein. The sample holds approximately 470,000 distinct CDR3 sequences; about 42% are singletons and the top ten take 35% to 50%. No antigen is known for these receptors. Here the sequenced sample was cultured PBMCs, taken from culture after CMV antigen stimulation. These receptor sequences come from a human donor in good health (CMV status not recorded). Some clones in this sample may be carry-over from other donors' samples.

The sample holds a few counts of this clonotype. The chain recombines TRBV7-6 with TRBJ2-4; D may be TRBD2 (7 bases). This CDR3 has 15 residues. V was cut by 6 bases and J by 3 bases, with 15 bases left in between. Germline loops: CDR1 SGHVS, CDR2 FNYEAQ. This CDR3 is CASSRGAMDKNIQYF. Written as DNA, the CDR3 is TGTGCCAGCAGTCGGGGGGCTATGGACAAAAACATTCAGTACTTC.

Comments on this clonotype: This may be a read error, as it is one base from a much larger clone. The J gene is TRBJ2-3, the V gene TRBV6-2 or TRBV6-3; D is unresolved. Germline CDR1 MNHEY, CDR2 SVGEGT. The CDR3 is 15 amino acids. CDR3 sequence (DNA): TGTGCCAGCAGTTACTCGATAATCGGCACAGAGACGCAGTATTTT. This encodes CASSYSIIGTETQYF.

The rearrangement joins TRBV19 to TRBJ2-7; D may be TRBD2 (6 bases). Trimming took off 4 bases at V and 3 bases at J, with 16 bases between the two ends. The CDR3 consists of 15 residues. Germline values: CDR1 LNHDA, CDR2 SQIVND (reference sequence). The chain's CDR3 is CASSRAGGEGYEQYF. The CDR3 bases are TGTGCCAGTAGTAGAGCCGGGGGAGAAGGCTACGAGCAGTACTTC.

This chain connects TRBV4-3 to TRBJ2-3; possible D gene TRBD2, 5 bases. V was shortened by 2 bases and J by 2 bases, with 11 bases between the two germline ends. This CDR3 is built from 15 residues. Germline CDR1 reads LGHNA; CDR2 reads YSLEER. The CDR3 is CASSQTRGSTDTQYF. CDR3 DNA: TGCGCCAGCAGCCAAACTAGAGGTTCCACAGATACGCAGTATTTT.

The J gene is TRBJ2-5, the V gene TRBV27; D is perhaps TRBD2 (5 bases). Germline-derived CDR1 and CDR2 are MNHEY and SMNVEV (reference sequence). Trimming took 6 bases from V and 2 from J, leaving 16 bases between them. CDR3 size: 15 residues. The CDR3 protein is CASRPLRAGQETQYF. The CDR3, as DNA: TGTGCCAGCAGACCTCTCCGGGCGGGTCAAGAGACCCAGTACTTC.

This clonotype came up many times. The chain employs TRBV7-8 and TRBJ2-5, with D perhaps given as TRBD1 or TRBD2 (6 bases each). V was trimmed by 5 bases and J by 5 bases, leaving 21 bases between them. Germline values: CDR1 SGHVS, CDR2 FQNEAQ. This CDR3 spans 16 amino acids. The chain's CDR3 is CASSPPGAKGRETQYF. The CDR3 DNA reads as TGTGCCAGCAGCCCCCCGGGGGCAAAGGGTAGGGAGACCCAGTACTTC.

This clonotype appeared a few times. The chain employs TRBV7-8 and TRBJ2-3, with 7 nucleotides matching TRBD2. The trim removed 3 bases at V and 2 bases at J, leaving 5 bases unmatched. The germline V gene has CDR1 SGHVS and CDR2 FQNEAQ. The CDR3 length is 15 residues. CDR3 DNA sequence: TGTGCCAGCAGCTTTCGGGGAGGGGACACAGATACGCAGTATTTT. It yields the protein CASSFRGGDTDTQYF.

This chain joins TRBV11-2 and TRBJ2-1; TRBD2 matches at 7 bases. The CDR3 consists of 15 residues. The junction had 8 bases not matched to a gene; V was cut back by 1 base and J by 8 bases. Germline loops: CDR1 SGHAT, CDR2 FQNNGV. The DNA of the CDR3 is TGTGCCAGCAGCTTAGGACTAGCTGGGGCGGATGAGCAGTTCTTC. Translation gives CASSLGLAGADEQFF.

The chain is built from TRBV5-6 and TRBJ1-1; maybe TRBD1 (5 bases). There are 16 residues in the CDR3. In germline, CDR1 is SGHDT, CDR2 YYEEEE. The V and J ends lost 6 bases and 0 bases respectively, with 18 bases between them. CDR3 bases: TGTGCCAGCAACCGTTTCAGGGCAGTCATGAACACTGAAGCTTTCTTT. It is translated as CASNRFRAVMNTEAFF.

V usage is TRBV7-4 and J usage is TRBJ2-5, with D perhaps TRBD2 (7 bases). In germline, CDR1 is SGHVT, CDR2 SQSDAQ. Trimming took 8 bases from V and 4 from J, leaving 20 bases between them. The CDR3 totals 15 residues. The CDR3 loop is CASGLLRGGPETQYF. The CDR3 nucleotides read TGTGCCAGCGGGCTCTTGAGGGGGGGCCCAGAGACCCAGTACTTC.

The chain joins TRBV12-3 or TRBV12-4 to TRBJ2-1; 10 positions agree with TRBD2. Unmatched junction bases numbered 15, after V lost 5 bases and J lost 5 bases. The CDR3 runs 18 residues. CDR3 sequence: CASSPRARGLAPDNEQFF. DNA for the CDR3: TGTGCCAGCAGTCCAAGGGCCCGGGGACTAGCGCCAGACAATGAGCAGTTCTTC.

This clonotype has just a few counts. This chain links TRBV4-1 with TRBJ2-3; D gene uncertain. This CDR3 contains 13 residues. Germline V gene lookup returns CDR1 MGHRA and CDR2 YSYEKL. V lost 4 bases, J lost 3 bases, and 8 bases lay in between. DNA of the CDR3: TGCGCCAGCAGCCGGTCCGTGACAGATACGCAGTATTTT. This codes for CASSRSVTDTQYF.

There are many counts of this clonotype. DNA of the CDR3: TGTGCCAGCAGCTTAGATAGCAATCAGCCCCAGCATTTT. Its translation: CASSLDSNQPQHF. This chain connects TRBV7-2 to TRBJ1-5; D is unresolved. CDR3 length equals 13 residues. With 1 base removed from V and 0 bases from J, the gap between germline ends came to 1 base. Per germline, CDR1 SGHTA and CDR2 FQGNSA.

The chain couples TRBV12-3 or TRBV12-4 to TRBJ2-7, with a weak D call TRBD1 (6 bases). The CDR3 extends over 13 amino acids. Trimming left V 5 bases short and J 1 base short, with 9 bases between. CDR3 coding DNA: TGTGCCAGCAGTGGGGACACTTCCTACGAGCAGTACTTC. Its protein product is CASSGDTSYEQYF.

The chain recombines TRBV4-1 with TRBJ1-5; D is undetermined. Trimming took off 0 bases at V and 1 base at J, with 4 bases between the two ends. From germline, CDR1 is MGHRA and CDR2 YSYEKL. This CDR3 comprises 14 residues. This CDR3 reads CASSQDRSNQPQHF. CDR3 DNA: TGCGCCAGCAGCCAAGATCGGAGCAATCAGCCCCAGCATTTT.

This clonotype came up a few times. The V gene is TRBV12-3 or TRBV12-4, the J gene TRBJ1-2; 9 bases line up with TRBD1. The CDR3 length is 15 residues. Trimming cost V 6 bases and J 2 bases; bases outside gene matches: 7. This CDR3 reads CASSHRDRENYGYTF. Written as DNA, the CDR3 is TGTGCCAGCAGCCACCGGGACAGGGAGAACTATGGCTACACCTTC.

J is TRBJ2-1 and V is TRBV6-1, with TRBD2 matching 12 bases. The CDR3 is made up of 14 amino acids. Germline V gene data show CDR1 as MNHNS and CDR2 as SASEGT. The junction had 6 bases not matched to a gene; V was cut back by 6 bases and J by 9 bases. The DNA for the CDR3 is TGTGCCAGCAGGCTAGCGGGAGGGAACGGTGAGCAGTTCTTC. Protein: CASRLAGGNGEQFF.

The V and J genes are TRBV6-2 or TRBV6-3 and TRBJ1-5, with D unclear. V shed 6 bases and J shed 6 bases, with 15 bases lying between them. Germline-derived CDR1 and CDR2 are MNHEY and SVGEGT. The CDR3 runs to 14 residues. CDR3 amino acids: CASRSRWDFQPQHF. CDR3 nucleotide sequence: TGTGCCAGCAGGTCCAGGTGGGATTTTCAGCCCCAGCATTTT.

This clonotype was seen more than once but under ten times. The chain links TRBV4-2 to TRBJ1-5; D is ambiguous. Trimming took off 0 bases at V and 4 bases at J, with 10 bases between the two ends. From germline, CDR1 is LGHNA and CDR2 YNFKEQ. CDR3 length: 15 amino acids. The CDR3 spells CASSQDKMGNQPQHF. CDR3 coding DNA: TGTGCCAGCAGCCAAGATAAAATGGGTAATCAGCCCCAGCATTTT.

This sequence joins TRBV11-2 and TRBJ2-1; D tentatively fits TRBD1 or TRBD2 (5 bases each). The V end lost 5 bases, the J end lost 6 bases, and 14 bases lay between the germline ends. The CDR3 is 14 amino acids. Germline V gene sequence: CDR1 SGHAT, CDR2 FQNNGV. CDR3 protein: CASSPSGPTNEQFF. In nucleotides, the CDR3 is TGTGCCAGCAGCCCATCGGGACCTACCAATGAGCAGTTCTTC.

The CDR3 is CASRRLEAGDGYTF. The DNA for the CDR3 is TGTGCCAGCAGGCGCCTAGAGGCAGGGGATGGCTACACCTTC. J is TRBJ1-2 and V is TRBV27, with D perhaps TRBD1 (6 bases). The CDR3 covers 14 residues. V was trimmed by 6 bases and J by 6 bases, leaving 17 bases between them. Per germline, CDR1 MNHEY and CDR2 SMNVEV (reference sequence).

V usage is TRBV10-3 and J usage is TRBJ1-6; TRBD1 might be the D (5 bases). The CDR3 covers 15 residues. The germline V gene encodes CDR1 ENHRY and CDR2 SYGVKD. V shed 6 bases and J shed 6 bases, with 15 bases lying between them. The CDR3 nucleotides read TGTGCCATCAGCCTACAGGAGCCTGGTAATTCACCCCTCCACTTT. Protein product: CAISLQEPGNSPLHF.

The rearrangement links TRBV7-6 to TRBJ1-4; D is unclear. This CDR3 comprises 17 residues. The V end was cut by 4 bases, the J end by 4 bases, with 19 bases between. The V gene's germline CDR1 is SGHVS and CDR2 FNYEAQ. This chain's CDR3 is CASSSPRAAEGNEKLFF. The CDR3 DNA sequence: TGTGCCAGCAGCTCTCCGCGGGCCGCTGAGGGTAATGAAAAACTGTTTTTT.